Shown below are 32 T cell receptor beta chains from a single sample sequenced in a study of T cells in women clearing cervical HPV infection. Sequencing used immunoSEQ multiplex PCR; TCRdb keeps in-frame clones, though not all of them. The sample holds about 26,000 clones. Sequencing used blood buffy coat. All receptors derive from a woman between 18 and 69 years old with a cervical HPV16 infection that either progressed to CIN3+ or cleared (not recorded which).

Incomplete CDR3 DNA: TGTGCCAGCAGCTTAGCGGCCAGGGAGGGGGAC. Translated: CASSLAAREGD. From start to end, the CDR3 is CASSLAAREGDYTF. The rearrangement uses TRBV7-9 and TRBJ1-2, with D tentatively TRBD1 (6 bases). Coverage ceases 3 residues before the CDR3 finishes, and the germline J gene fills in the end. This CDR3 spans 14 amino acids. Germline CDR1 is SEHNR and CDR2 is FQNEAQ (reference sequence).

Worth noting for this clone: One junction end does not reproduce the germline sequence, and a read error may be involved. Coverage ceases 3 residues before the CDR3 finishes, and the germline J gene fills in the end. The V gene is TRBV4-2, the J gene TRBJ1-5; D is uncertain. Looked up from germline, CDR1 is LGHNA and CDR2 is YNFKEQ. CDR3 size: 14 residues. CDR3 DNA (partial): TGCGCCAGCAGCCAAGAACATAGCAATCAGCCC. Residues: CASSQEHSNQP. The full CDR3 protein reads CASSQEHSNQPQHF.

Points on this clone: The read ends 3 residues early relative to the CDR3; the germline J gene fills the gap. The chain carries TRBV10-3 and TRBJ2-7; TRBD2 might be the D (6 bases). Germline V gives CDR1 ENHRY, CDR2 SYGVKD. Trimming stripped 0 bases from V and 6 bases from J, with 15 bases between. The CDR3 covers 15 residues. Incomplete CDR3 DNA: TGTGCCATCAGTGAGTCCGGACTAACCCTAGGCGAG. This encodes CAISESGLTLGE. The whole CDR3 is CAISESGLTLGEQYF.

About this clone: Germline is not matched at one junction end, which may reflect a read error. The sequenced CDR3 bases are TGTGCCAGCAGCTCCCCGGGTTCCTTCGAG. It specifies CASSSPGSFE. From start to end, the CDR3 is CASSSPGSFEQYF. This chain connects TRBV7-9 to TRBJ2-7, with D uncertain. The CDR3 extends 3 residues past the end of the read, so its final part is completed from the germline J gene. Germline V CDR1 and CDR2: SEHNR, FQNEAQ (reference sequence). The CDR3 is 13 amino acids.

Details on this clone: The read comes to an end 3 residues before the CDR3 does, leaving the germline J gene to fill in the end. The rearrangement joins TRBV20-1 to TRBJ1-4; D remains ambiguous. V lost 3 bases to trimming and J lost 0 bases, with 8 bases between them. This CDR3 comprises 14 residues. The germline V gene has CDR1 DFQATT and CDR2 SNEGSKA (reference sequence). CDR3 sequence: CSASVTPTNEKLFF. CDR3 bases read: TGCAGTGCTAGTGTGACACCAACTAATGAAAAA.

CDR3 region: CASSQDEAGGKETQYF. The covered CDR3 bases are TGTGCCAGCAGCCAAGATGAAGCGGGGGGTAAAGAGACC. The chain recombines TRBV4-2 with TRBJ2-5; 9 bases are a match to TRBD2. The read ends 3 residues early relative to the CDR3; the germline J gene fills the gap. The CDR3 runs to 16 residues. Germline trimming cut 0 bases from V and 3 bases from J; bases unmatched to any gene: 5. Germline loops: CDR1 LGHNA, CDR2 YNFKEQ.

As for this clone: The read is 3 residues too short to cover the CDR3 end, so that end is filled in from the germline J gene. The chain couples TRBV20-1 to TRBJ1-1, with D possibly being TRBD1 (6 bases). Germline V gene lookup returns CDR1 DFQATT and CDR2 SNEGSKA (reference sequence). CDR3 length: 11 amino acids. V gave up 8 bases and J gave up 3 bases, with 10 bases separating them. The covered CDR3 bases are TGCAGTAACAACAGGGACACTGAA. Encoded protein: CSNNRDTE. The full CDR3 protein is CSNNRDTEAFF.

The CDR3 spells CASSWDSYGYTF. Incomplete CDR3 DNA: TGCGCCAGCAGCTGGGACAGCTATGGC. The chain recombines TRBV5-1 with TRBJ1-2, with 7 bases that match TRBD1. The sequenced fragment ends 3 residues before the CDR3 boundary, so the rest is inferred from the germline J gene. The germline gives CDR1 SGHRS, CDR2 YFSETQ. The ends lost 3 bases at V and 4 bases at J; junction bases unmatched: 0. The CDR3 sequence is 12 residues long.

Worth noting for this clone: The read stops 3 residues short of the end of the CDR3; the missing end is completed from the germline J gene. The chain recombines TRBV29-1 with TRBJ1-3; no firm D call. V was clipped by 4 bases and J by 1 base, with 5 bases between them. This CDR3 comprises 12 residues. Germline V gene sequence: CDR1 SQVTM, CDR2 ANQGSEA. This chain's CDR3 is CSVGNSGNTIYF. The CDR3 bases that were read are TGCAGCGTTGGTAATTCTGGAAACACC.

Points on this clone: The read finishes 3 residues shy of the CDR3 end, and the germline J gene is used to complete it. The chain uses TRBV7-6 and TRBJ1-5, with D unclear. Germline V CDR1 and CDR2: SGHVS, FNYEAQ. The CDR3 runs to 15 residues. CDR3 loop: CASSLEASGTDPQHF. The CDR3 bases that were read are TGTGCCAGCAGCTTAGAGGCTAGCGGCACAGATCCC.

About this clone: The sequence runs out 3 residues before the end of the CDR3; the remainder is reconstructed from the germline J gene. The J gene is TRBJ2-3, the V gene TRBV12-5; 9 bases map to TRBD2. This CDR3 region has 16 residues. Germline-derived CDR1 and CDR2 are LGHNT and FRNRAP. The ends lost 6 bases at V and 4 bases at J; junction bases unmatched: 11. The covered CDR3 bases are TGTGCTAGTGGCCTAACGGGACTAGCAGTCGCAGATACG. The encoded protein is CASGLTGLAVADT. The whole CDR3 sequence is CASGLTGLAVADTQYF.

The CDR3 loop is CASSLDNRGHNEQFF. The part of the CDR3 DNA that was read is TGTGCCAGCAGCTTAGATAACAGGGGGCACAATGAG. The chain employs TRBV11-3 and TRBJ2-1; TRBD1 agrees at 9 bases. The read gets to within 3 residues of the CDR3 end, and the germline J gene fills in the rest. J gave up 5 bases and V 0 bases, and 2 bases lay outside the gene matches. CDR3 length: 15 residues. Germline loops: CDR1 SGHNT, CDR2 YENEEA. The variable domain in full, completed from reference TRBV11-3 and TRBJ2-1, reads EAGVVQSPRYKIIEKKQPVAFWCNPISGHNTLYWYLQNLGQGPELLIRYENEEAVDDSQLPKDRFSAERLKGVDSTLKIQPAELGDSAVYLCASSLDNRGHNEQFFGPGTRLTVL.

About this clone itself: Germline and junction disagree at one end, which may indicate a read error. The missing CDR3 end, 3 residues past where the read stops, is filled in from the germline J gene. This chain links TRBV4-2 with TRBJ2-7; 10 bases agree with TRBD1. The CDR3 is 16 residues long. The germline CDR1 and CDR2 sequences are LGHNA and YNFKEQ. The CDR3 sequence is CASSQVSDRGGNEQYF. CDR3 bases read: TGCGCCAGCAGCCAAGTCTCGGACAGGGGGGGTAACGAG.

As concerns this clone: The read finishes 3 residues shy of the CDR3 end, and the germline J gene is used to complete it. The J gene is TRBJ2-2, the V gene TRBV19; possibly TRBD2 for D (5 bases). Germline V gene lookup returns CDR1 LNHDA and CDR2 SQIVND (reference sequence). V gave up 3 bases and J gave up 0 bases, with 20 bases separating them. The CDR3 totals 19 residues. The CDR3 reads CASSMKRWYASTNTGELFF. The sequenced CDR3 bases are TGTGCCAGTAGTATGAAGCGGTGGTATGCATCCACGAACACCGGGGAG.

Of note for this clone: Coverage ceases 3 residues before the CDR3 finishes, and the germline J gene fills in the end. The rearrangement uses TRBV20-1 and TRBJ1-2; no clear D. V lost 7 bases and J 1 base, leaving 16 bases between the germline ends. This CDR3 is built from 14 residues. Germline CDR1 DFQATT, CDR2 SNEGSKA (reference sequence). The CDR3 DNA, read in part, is TGCAGTGTAGGAGCGCCGGAACATAACTATGGC. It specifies CSVGAPEHNYG. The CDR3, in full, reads CSVGAPEHNYGYTF.

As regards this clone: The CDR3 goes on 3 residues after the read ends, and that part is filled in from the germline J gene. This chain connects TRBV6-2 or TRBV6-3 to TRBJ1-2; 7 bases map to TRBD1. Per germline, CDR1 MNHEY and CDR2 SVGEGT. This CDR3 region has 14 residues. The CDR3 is CASRRTGDAGGYTF. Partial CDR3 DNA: TGTGCCAGCAGGCGCACAGGGGACGCGGGCGGC.

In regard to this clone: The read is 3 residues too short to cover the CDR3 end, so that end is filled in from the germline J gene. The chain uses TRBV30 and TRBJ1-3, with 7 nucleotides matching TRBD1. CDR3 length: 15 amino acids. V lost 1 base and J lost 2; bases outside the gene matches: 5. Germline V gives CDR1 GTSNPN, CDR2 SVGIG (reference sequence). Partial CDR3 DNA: TGTGCCTGGAGTGAAAGGGGGCCCGCTGGAAACACC. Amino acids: CAWSERGPAGNT. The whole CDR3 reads CAWSERGPAGNTIYF.

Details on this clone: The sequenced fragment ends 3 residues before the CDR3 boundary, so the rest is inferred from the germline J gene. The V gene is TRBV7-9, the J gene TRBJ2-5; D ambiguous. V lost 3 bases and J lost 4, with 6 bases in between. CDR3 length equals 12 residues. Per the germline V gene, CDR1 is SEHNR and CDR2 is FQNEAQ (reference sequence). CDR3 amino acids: CASSLIVETQYF. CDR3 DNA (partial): TGTGCCAGCAGCTTGATAGTAGAGACC.

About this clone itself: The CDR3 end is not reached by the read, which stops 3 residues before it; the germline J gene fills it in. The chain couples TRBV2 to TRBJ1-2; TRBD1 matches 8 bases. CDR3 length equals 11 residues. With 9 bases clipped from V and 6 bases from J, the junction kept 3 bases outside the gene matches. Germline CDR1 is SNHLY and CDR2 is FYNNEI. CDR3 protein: CASTDRDGYTF. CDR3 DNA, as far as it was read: TGTGCCAGTACGGACAGGGATGGC.

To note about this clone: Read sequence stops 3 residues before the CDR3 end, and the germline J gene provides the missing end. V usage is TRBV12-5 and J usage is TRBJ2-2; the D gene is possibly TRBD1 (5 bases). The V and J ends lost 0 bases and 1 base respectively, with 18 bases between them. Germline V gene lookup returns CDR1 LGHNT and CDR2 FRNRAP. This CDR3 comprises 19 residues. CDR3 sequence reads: CASGLVGVVRQGNTGELFF. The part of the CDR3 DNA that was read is TGTGCTAGTGGTTTGGTAGGCGTTGTTCGGCAGGGGAACACCGGGGAG.

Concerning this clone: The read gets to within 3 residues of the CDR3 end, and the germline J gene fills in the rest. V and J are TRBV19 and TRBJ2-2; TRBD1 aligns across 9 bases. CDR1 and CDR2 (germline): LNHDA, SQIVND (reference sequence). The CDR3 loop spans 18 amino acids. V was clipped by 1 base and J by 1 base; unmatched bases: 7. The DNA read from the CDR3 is TGTGCCAGTAGTATAGCCCGTTCGACAGGGGGGAACACCGGGGAG. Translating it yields CASSIARSTGGNTGE. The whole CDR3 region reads CASSIARSTGGNTGELFF.

The part of the CDR3 DNA that was read is TGTGCCAGTAGTACCAGACAGGGAGACGAG. Protein sequence: CASSTRQGDE. The full CDR3 is CASSTRQGDEQYF. The chain combines TRBV19 with TRBJ2-7, with TRBD1 identical over 7 bases. Sequencing ends 3 residues short of the CDR3 end; the germline J gene provides the rest. V was clipped by 4 bases and J by 5 bases; unmatched bases: 5. Germline assignment: CDR1 LNHDA and CDR2 SQIVND (reference sequence). The CDR3 consists of 13 residues.

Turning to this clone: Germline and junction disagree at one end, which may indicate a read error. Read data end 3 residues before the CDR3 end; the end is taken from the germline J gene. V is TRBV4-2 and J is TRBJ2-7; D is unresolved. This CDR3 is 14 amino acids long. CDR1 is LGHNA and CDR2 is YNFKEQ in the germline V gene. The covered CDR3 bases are TGCGCCAGCAGCCAAGATCCAGGCCCCTACGAG. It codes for CASSQDPGPYE. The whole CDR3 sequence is CASSQDPGPYEQYF.

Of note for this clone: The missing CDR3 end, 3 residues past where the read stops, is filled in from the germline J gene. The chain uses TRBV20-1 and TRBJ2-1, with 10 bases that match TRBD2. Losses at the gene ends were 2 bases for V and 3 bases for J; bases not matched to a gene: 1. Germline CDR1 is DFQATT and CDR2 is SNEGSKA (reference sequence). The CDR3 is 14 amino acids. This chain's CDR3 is CSARLAGDYNEQFF. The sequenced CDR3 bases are TGCAGTGCTAGACTAGCGGGGGACTACAATGAG.

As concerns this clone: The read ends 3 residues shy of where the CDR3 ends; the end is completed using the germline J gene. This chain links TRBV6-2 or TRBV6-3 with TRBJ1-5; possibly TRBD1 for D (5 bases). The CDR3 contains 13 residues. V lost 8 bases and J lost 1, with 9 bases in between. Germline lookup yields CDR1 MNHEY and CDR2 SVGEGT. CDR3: CASLKGSNQPQHF. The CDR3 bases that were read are TGTGCCAGCCTTAAGGGGAGCAATCAGCCC.

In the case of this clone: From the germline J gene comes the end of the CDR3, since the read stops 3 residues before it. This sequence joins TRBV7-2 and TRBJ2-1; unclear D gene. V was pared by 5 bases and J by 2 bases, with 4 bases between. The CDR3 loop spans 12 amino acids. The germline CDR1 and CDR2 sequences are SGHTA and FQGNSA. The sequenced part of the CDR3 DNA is TGTGCCAGCAGCACGGCCTACAATGAG. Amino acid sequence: CASSTAYNE. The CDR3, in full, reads CASSTAYNEQFF.

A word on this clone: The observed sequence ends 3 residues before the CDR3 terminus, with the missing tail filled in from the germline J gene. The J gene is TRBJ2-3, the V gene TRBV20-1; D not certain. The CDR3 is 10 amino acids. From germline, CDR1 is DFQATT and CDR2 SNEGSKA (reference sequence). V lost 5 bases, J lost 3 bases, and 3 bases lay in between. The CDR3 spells CSAHTDTQYF. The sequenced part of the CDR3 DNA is TGCAGTGCTCATACAGATACG.

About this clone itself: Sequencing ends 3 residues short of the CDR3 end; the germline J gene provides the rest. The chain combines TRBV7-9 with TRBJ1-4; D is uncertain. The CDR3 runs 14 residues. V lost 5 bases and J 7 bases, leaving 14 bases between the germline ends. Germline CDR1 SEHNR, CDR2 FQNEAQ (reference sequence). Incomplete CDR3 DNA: TGTGCCAGCAGCGCGCAGGCAGTTTCTGAAAAA. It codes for CASSAQAVSEK. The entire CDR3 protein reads CASSAQAVSEKLFF. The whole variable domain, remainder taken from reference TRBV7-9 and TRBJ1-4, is DTGVSQNPRHKITKRGQNVTFRCDPISEHNRLYWYRQTLGQGPEFLTYFQNEAQLEKSRLLSDRFSAERPKGSFSTLEIQRTEQGDSAMYLCASSAQAVSEKLFFGSGTQLSVL.

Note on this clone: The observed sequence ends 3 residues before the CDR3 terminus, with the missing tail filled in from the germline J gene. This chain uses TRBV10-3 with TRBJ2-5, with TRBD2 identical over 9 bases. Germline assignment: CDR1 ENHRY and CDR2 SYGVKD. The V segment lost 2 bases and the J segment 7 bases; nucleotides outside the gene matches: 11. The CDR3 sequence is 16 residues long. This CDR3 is CAISEARLAVPGTQYF. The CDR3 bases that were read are TGTGCCATCAGTGAGGCTCGACTAGCGGTACCGGGGACC.

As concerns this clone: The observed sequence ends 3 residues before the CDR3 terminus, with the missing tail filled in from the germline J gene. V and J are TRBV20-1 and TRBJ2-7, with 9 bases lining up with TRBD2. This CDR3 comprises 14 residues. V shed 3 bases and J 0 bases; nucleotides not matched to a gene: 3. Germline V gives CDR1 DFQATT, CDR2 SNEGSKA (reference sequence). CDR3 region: CSASGGGVSYEQYF. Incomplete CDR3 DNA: TGCAGTGCTAGCGGCGGGGGGGTCTCCTACGAG.

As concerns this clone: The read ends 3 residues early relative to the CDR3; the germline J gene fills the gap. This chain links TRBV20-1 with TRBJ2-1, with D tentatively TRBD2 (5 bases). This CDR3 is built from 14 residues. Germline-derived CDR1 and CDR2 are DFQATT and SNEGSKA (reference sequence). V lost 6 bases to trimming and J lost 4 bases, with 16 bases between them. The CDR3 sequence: CSAHARALYNEQFF. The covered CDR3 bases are TGCAGTGCCCACGCGCGGGCTTTGTACAATGAG.

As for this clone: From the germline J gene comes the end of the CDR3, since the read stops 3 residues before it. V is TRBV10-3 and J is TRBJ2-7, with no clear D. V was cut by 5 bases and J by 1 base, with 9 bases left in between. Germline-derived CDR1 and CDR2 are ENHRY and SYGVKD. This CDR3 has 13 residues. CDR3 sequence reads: CAISTFSSYEQYF. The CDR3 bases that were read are TGTGCCATCAGTACATTCAGTTCCTACGAG.